This TCR beta chain was captured by sequencing in a study of T cells in Graves' hyperthyroidism and ophthalmopathy (dated by TCRdb to about 2019). Regarding the study in general: TCR V-J signatures able to tell the groups apart were searched for in a discovery cohort of 100 patients, of whom 43 had Graves' ophthalmopathy and 57 had stable Graves' hyperthyroidism. Whether ophthalmopathy could be predicted prospectively was tested in an independent validation cohort made up of under 20 hyperthyroidism patients plus 17 patients who later progressed to ophthalmopathy. The 100 discovery patients were randomly split 7:3 into training and test sets. The study also compared thyroid tissue and blood T-cell repertoires from several Graves' hyperthyroidism patients. Once sampling was done, hyperthyroidism patients were given methimazole at a starting dose of 30 mg daily, whereas ophthalmopathy patients were given high-dose intravenous methylprednisolone. TCR Vbeta CDR3 sequencing of approximately 140 peripheral blood samples (approximately 44 ophthalmopathy, around 80 hyperthyroidism and roughly 17 progressor patients) is reported in the paper. Results the study describes overall, beyond this receptor: Most expanded thyroid clonotypes (frequency above 0.001) were also found in blood, which suggests that blood repertoires may mirror thyroid immune responses. Sample size was not statistically predetermined, and investigators were not blinded to group allocation. A 13 V-J signature model separated ophthalmopathy from stable hyperthyroidism, with approximately 86% sensitivity and approximately 81% specificity in cross-validation and 80%/75% in testing. In validation, the model predicted progression to ophthalmopathy a median of about 6 months before onset, with about 71% sensitivity and almost 75% specificity.

The germline ends are 19 bases apart after V is trimmed by 2 bases and J by 11 bases. The CDR3 spans 15 residues, from the cysteine through the phenylalanine. Solely the CDR3 DNA is kept, with 45 bases framed from the first base. The germline V gene yields SQVTM for CDR1 and ANQGSEA for CDR2. Any patient with an uncontrolled infection, another autoimmune disease, pregnancy or lactation was excluded. Diagnoses were based on clinical symptoms, serum thyroxine and TRAb, thyroid ultrasound and orbital computed tomography. Trizol reagent was used to extract total RNA, and RNA quality was then checked on an Agilent 2100 Bioanalyzer. As to this clonotype: Which antigen it targets is not known. No base quality information exists; no much larger clone differs at one position.

The TCR beta CDR3 regions were amplified from RNA transcripts. The first round of RT-PCR for the TCR CDR3 was performed with the HTBI primer set and the Qiagen OneStep RT-PCR kit. A second multiplex PCR round built the libraries, followed by size selection and purification. Sequencing of the libraries was done on an Illumina HiSeq2000 using paired-end 100 bp reads. The original pipeline was this. SOAPnuke was used to process the raw data, with reads discarded if the reads contained adapters or uncalled bases, had a mean Phred below 15, or lacked an exact constant-primer or identifier match. COPE v1.2.5 was used to merge the high-quality paired reads, and each unique nucleotide sequence was defined as a clonotype. MiTCR v1.1 was used to align the clonotypes against IMGT TRBV, TRBD and TRBJ reference segments. The analysis included only V-J combinations with a frequency above 0.0001, which together covered 99% to 99.2% of the repertoires. The TCS score was defined as F50 (clonal expansion) divided by E x V (chaos), with BLOSUM62-based TCRdist calculated between CDR3 peptides within each V-J. Welch's t-statistics and random forest reduced around 520 V-J features to 10 to 15, which were used in a naive Bayes classifier (R e1071). The similarity between thyroid and blood repertoires was quantified using the Morisita-Horn index. The public reads were reprocessed in TCRdb via fastp at Q25 and MiXCR, keeping in-frame beta chains. Records with the same CDR3 protein are collapsed into one entry carrying the most frequent genes and DNA. The V and J calls and clone size come from TCRdb's table, not from the authors' own analysis. Present in this sample are about 700,000 distinct CDR3 sequences, less than 45% of which were seen just once. Under 8% of the sample is held by the ten biggest clonotypes.

The sequence was collected from an adult man with Graves' disease, either hyperthyroidism or ophthalmopathy (not recorded which). Material for sequencing was peripheral blood or thyroid tissue (not recorded which). The chain couples TRBV29-1 to TRBJ1-6; the D gene is perhaps TRBD1, on 6 matching bases. CDR3 region: CSVENPGVSLPPLHF. The sequenced DNA: TGCAGCGTTGAAAACCCAGGGGTCTCCCTTCCACCCCTCCACTTT. Reference TRBV29-1 and TRBJ1-6 genes cover what lies past the CDR3, so the full variable domain is SAVISQKPSRDICQRGTSLTIQCQVDSQVTMMFWYRQQPGQSLTLIATANQGSEATYESGFVIDKFPISRPNLTFSTLTVSNMSPEDSSIYLCSVENPGVSLPPLHFGNGTRLTVT.